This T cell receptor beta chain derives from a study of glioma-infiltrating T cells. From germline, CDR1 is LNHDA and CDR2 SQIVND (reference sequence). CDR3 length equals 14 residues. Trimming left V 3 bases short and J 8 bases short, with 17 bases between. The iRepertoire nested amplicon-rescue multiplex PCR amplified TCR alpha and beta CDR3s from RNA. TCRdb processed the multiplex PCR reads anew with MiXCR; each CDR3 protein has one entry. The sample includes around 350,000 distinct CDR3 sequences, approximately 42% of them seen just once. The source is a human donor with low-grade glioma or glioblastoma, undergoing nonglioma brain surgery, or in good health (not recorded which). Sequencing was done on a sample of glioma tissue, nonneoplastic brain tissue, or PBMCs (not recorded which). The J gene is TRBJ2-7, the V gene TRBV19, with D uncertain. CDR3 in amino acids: CASSIRRALGKQYF. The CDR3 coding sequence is TGTGCCAGTAGTATCCGCCGGGCCCTAGGGAAGCAGTACTTC.